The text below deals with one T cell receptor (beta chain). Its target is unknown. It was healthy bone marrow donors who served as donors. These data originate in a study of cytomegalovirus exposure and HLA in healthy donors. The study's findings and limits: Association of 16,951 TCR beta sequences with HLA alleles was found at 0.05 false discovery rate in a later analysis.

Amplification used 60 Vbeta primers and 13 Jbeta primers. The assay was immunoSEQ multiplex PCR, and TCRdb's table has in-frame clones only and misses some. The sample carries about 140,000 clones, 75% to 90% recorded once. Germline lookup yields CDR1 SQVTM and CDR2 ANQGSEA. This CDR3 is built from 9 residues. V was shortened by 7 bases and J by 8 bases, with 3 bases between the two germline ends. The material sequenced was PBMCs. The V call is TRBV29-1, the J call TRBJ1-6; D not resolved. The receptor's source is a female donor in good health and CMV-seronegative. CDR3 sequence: CSAYSPLHF. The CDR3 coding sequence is TGCAGCGCGTATTCACCCCTCCACTTT.